This T cell receptor (beta chain) was sequenced for a study of PD-1 blockade in classical Hodgkin lymphoma. The repertoire was sequenced with immunoSEQ multiplex PCR; TCRdb's copy has only in-frame clones and lacks some. This sample has tens of thousands of clones; roughly nine tenths occur once, and the top ten carry around 10%. Germline assignment: CDR1 ENHRY and CDR2 SYGVKD. V was shortened by 2 bases and J by 2 bases, with 8 bases between the two germline ends. The CDR3 extends over 14 amino acids. In every patient, relapse followed autologous stem cell transplantation, while exposure to brentuximab vedotin differed.

The V call is TRBV10-3, the J call TRBJ2-3, with D tentatively TRBD2 (5 bases). The starting material was peripheral blood mononuclear cells (PBMCs), obtained before the second cycle of nivolumab. This receptor was obtained from a human donor with classical Hodgkin lymphoma. This chain's CDR3 is CAISEERDTDTQYF. The CDR3 nucleotides are TGTGCCATCAGTGAGGAGAGGGACACAGATACGCAGTATTTT.